Shown below are 15 T cell receptor beta chains from a single sample sequenced in a study of siplizumab effects on memory and regulatory T cells (dated by TCRdb to between 2017 and 2020). Library method: the immunoSEQ multiplex PCR assay. Imported from immuneACCESS, the table was reduced by TCRdb to in-frame sequences with V and J called. These copies leave out some clones; in studies compared against another copy, an unresolved V gene accounts for under half, and the cause of the remainder is not known. Here the sample has tens of thousands of clones; about 87% occur a single time. The top ten hold approximately 1.5% of the sample. The sequencing sample was made of Tregs sorted from blood. Source of these receptors: a human donor in good health.

The genes are TRBV18 and TRBJ2-7; 8 bases line up with TRBD1. The CDR3 loop spans 14 amino acids. V lost 4 bases and J lost 6; bases outside the gene matches: 8. The V gene's germline CDR1 is KGHSH and CDR2 LQKENI. The CDR3: CASSRPTGVGEQYF. The CDR3 nucleotides read TGTGCCAGCTCACGACCGACAGGGGTGGGCGAGCAGTACTTC. The variable domain in full, with the rest retrieved from reference TRBV18 and TRBJ2-7, is NAGVMQNPRHLVRRRGQEARLRCSPMKGHSHVYWYRQLPEEGLKFMVYLQKENIIDESGMPKERFSAEFPKEGPSILRIQQVVRGDSAAYFCASSRPTGVGEQYFGPGTRLTVT.

The rearrangement joins TRBV5-8 to TRBJ1-5; the D is unclear. From germline, CDR1 is SGHTS and CDR2 YDEGEE. This CDR3 comprises 16 residues. V dropped 0 bases and J dropped 3 bases, with 13 bases sitting between them. CDR3 DNA: TGTGCCAGCAGCTTGGTAAGCGCGGGTCTCAATCAGCCCCAGCATTTT. Translated, it gives CASSLVSAGLNQPQHF.

V gene TRBV4-1 combines with J gene TRBJ2-7; D might be TRBD2 (6 bases). Per the germline V gene, CDR1 is MGHRA and CDR2 is YSYEKL. Trimming pared 0 bases from V and 6 bases from J, leaving 9 bases between. The length of the CDR3 is 13 residues. The CDR3 DNA sequence: TGCGCCAGCAGCCAAGATGAGGGAGGCGAGCAGTACTTC. Amino acid sequence: CASSQDEGGEQYF.

The chain recombines TRBV4-3 with TRBJ2-3, with 8 bases that match TRBD2. V was clipped by 1 base and J by 4 bases; unmatched bases: 10. The CDR3 has 17 amino acids. Germline CDR1 LGHNA, CDR2 YSLEER. This CDR3 reads CASSQAAAGGRADTQYF. Written as DNA, the CDR3 is TGCGCCAGCAGCCAAGCCGCGGCGGGGGGTCGCGCAGATACGCAGTATTTT.

This clone has just a few counts. The J gene is TRBJ1-1, the V gene TRBV4-1; the D is unclear. This CDR3 is 13 amino acids long. Per germline, CDR1 MGHRA and CDR2 YSYEKL. Trimming stripped 1 base from V and 4 bases from J, with 7 bases between. The CDR3 nucleotides are TGCGCCAGCAGCCAAGTTGAGGCCACTGAAGCTTTCTTT. It codes for CASSQVEATEAFF.

The chain has TRBV5-8 and TRBJ2-5; D is possibly TRBD1 (6 bases). This CDR3 region has 13 residues. Trimming pared 4 bases from V and 11 bases from J, leaving 18 bases between. In germline, CDR1 is SGHTS, CDR2 YDEGEE. The CDR3 DNA reads as TGTGCCAGCAGCCTTAAGGGGGAAGCTAATCAGTACTTC. This encodes CASSLKGEANQYF.

J is TRBJ2-2 and V is TRBV5-6; D gene uncertain. Trimming took off 1 base at V and 2 bases at J, with 9 bases between the two ends. Germline V CDR1 and CDR2: SGHDT, YYEEEE. CDR3 size: 15 residues. The DNA for the CDR3 is TGTGCCAGCAGCTTGTTTGGGCCTAACACCGGGGAGCTGTTTTTT. It yields the protein CASSLFGPNTGELFF.

V gene TRBV6-1 combines with J gene TRBJ2-2, with a possible D match to TRBD1 (6 bases). V was cut by 4 bases and J by 5 bases, with 8 bases left in between. The CDR3 contains 13 residues. Germline CDR1 MNHNS, CDR2 SASEGT. In DNA, the CDR3 is TGTGCCAGCAGTGCCCAGGGGACCGGGGAGCTGTTTTTT. This codes for CASSAQGTGELFF.

The chain couples TRBV29-1 to TRBJ2-1, with D perhaps assigned TRBD1 or TRBD2 (5 bases each). Trimming removed 7 bases at V and 8 bases at J, with 9 bases between. The CDR3 is 10 residues long. Germline loops: CDR1 SQVTM, CDR2 ANQGSEA. CDR3 DNA: TGCAGCGGGGGGATATATGAGCAGTTCTTC. Its protein is CSGGIYEQFF.

The V and J genes are TRBV4-3 and TRBJ2-5, with 10 positions matching TRBD2. The CDR3 has 16 amino acids. CDR1 is LGHNA and CDR2 is YSLEER in the germline V gene. Trimming removed 0 bases from V and 2 bases from J; junction bases left unmatched: 3. CDR3 loop: CASSQDLAGAQETQYF. CDR3 bases: TGCGCCAGCAGCCAAGACCTAGCGGGGGCACAAGAGACCCAGTACTTC.

The V gene is TRBV18, the J gene TRBJ2-3, with D hard to call. V lost 6 bases to trimming and J lost 1 base, with 11 bases between them. From germline, CDR1 is KGHSH and CDR2 LQKENI. CDR3 length: 14 amino acids. The CDR3 region has the DNA TGTGCCAGCTCGTTTGGTTTCGGCACAGATACGCAGTATTTT. Amino acid sequence: CASSFGFGTDTQYF.

This clone was recorded only once. The CDR3 DNA reads TGTGCCAGCAGCTACTCGACGCGCTACAATGAGCAGTTCTTC. It is translated as CASSYSTRYNEQFF. The rearrangement links TRBV7-2 to TRBJ2-1, with D unclear. Germline V gene data show CDR1 as SGHTA and CDR2 as FQGNSA. The germline V and J ends were trimmed by 4 bases and 3 bases, with 10 bases remaining between them. CDR3 length: 14 residues.

The rearrangement joins TRBV19 to TRBJ2-1; TRBD2 matches 9 bases. Unmatched junction bases numbered 22, after V lost 10 bases and J lost 9 bases. The V gene's germline CDR1 is LNHDA and CDR2 SQIVND (reference sequence). The CDR3 is 17 residues long. CDR3 in amino acids: CATTIKSGGGASGEQFF. CDR3 coding DNA: TGTGCCACTACAATAAAGTCGGGCGGGGGGGCCTCAGGTGAGCAGTTCTTC.

DNA for the CDR3: TGTGCCAGCAGACGGACACCCAACACCGGGGAGCTGTTTTTT. Protein sequence: CASRRTPNTGELFF. The chain has TRBV6-5 and TRBJ2-2; D possibly corresponds to TRBD1 (5 bases). V was shortened by 6 bases and J by 2 bases, with 10 bases between the two germline ends. CDR1 and CDR2 (germline): MNHEY, SVGAGI. This CDR3 comprises 14 residues.

This clone was seen a few times. V gene TRBV6-6 combines with J gene TRBJ2-3, with TRBD2 matching over 7 bases. Germline CDR1 is MNHNY and CDR2 is SVGAGI (reference sequence). This CDR3 is 16 amino acids long. The V gene end was trimmed by 8 bases and the J gene end by 6 bases; junction bases not matched to a gene: 17. The CDR3 spells CASRGTGGTKGDTQYF. In DNA form, the CDR3 reads TGTGCCAGCCGCGGAACGGGGGGAACAAAGGGGGATACGCAGTATTTT.